Listed below are T cell receptor beta chains from one sample, sequenced in a study of blood T cell repertoires in COVID-19. Sequencing was performed with immunoSEQ multiplex PCR; in TCRdb, only in-frame clones are kept and a portion is missing. The sample shows approximately 97,000 clones, approximately 88% of them seen only once. The source material was peripheral blood. These receptors were taken from a human donor in a cohort sampled during active COVID-19. Each CDR3 is given with its conserved first and last residue. Fields, in order: V gene, J gene, CDR3 protein.

>TRBV6-6|TRBJ1-5
CASTYRAGGYNQPQHF
>TRBV6-2/TRBV6-3|TRBJ2-7
CASSYGRGPYEQYF
>TRBV11-3|TRBJ1-2
CAAGQFNYGYTF
>TRBV12-3/TRBV12-4|TRBJ2-2
CASSLQGNGELFF
>TRBV9|TRBJ2-3
CASTLAGTSGASDTQYF
>TRBV19|TRBJ1-2
CASSYRDNYGYTF
>TRBV4-2|TRBJ1-5
CASSQGSGASGQPQHF
>TRBV27|TRBJ1-2
CASSLGQGNYGYTF
>TRBV3-1/TRBV3-2|TRBJ1-1
CASSLGGRVRTEAFF
>TRBV19|TRBJ1-1
CASSSVGGGDTEAFF
>TRBV15|TRBJ2-7
CATSRDLLGGGQVSYEQYF
>TRBV11-3|TRBJ2-2
CASSFGWTGANTGELFF
>TRBV19|TRBJ2-7
CASSISLAGGSYEQYF
>TRBV27|TRBJ2-4
CASRSLSQNIQYF
>TRBV28|TRBJ1-5
CASSFSGGMGQPQHF
>TRBV19|TRBJ1-2
CASSMQQGPYGYTF
>TRBV2|TRBJ2-2
CASSDLSRTGELFF
>TRBV7-9|TRBJ2-5
CASSFPTSGDETQYF
>TRBV4-1|TRBJ1-2
CASSHAGNYGYTF
>TRBV4-1|TRBJ2-3
CASSQATRTDTQYF
>TRBV3-1/TRBV3-2|TRBJ2-7
CASSQGRQEGFYEQYF
>TRBV5-8|TRBJ2-1
CASSFGWAGGNEQFF
>TRBV6-2/TRBV6-3|TRBJ2-7
CASSPRQTSYEQYF
>TRBV5-1|TRBJ2-1
CASSLVPQGAIDEQFF
>TRBV10-3|TRBJ2-5
CAINTAGEETQYF
>TRBV9|TRBJ2-7
CASSAGQFGEQYF
>TRBV5-1|TRBJ2-5
CASSSKSGGPQETQYF
>TRBV7-6|TRBJ2-7
CASSLGGGLAGRYEQYF
>TRBV29-1|TRBJ2-3
CSVVGQITDTQYF
>TRBV7-8|TRBJ2-1
CASSLRHQGEGLGNEQFF
>TRBV7-3|TRBJ2-2
CASSLQPLQGRGTGELFF
>TRBV11-2|TRBJ1-1
CASSFYSPEAFF
>TRBV28|TRBJ1-5
CASSLEWLRVGEVQPQHF
>TRBV4-1|TRBJ1-2
CASSQLVPGTGANYGYTF